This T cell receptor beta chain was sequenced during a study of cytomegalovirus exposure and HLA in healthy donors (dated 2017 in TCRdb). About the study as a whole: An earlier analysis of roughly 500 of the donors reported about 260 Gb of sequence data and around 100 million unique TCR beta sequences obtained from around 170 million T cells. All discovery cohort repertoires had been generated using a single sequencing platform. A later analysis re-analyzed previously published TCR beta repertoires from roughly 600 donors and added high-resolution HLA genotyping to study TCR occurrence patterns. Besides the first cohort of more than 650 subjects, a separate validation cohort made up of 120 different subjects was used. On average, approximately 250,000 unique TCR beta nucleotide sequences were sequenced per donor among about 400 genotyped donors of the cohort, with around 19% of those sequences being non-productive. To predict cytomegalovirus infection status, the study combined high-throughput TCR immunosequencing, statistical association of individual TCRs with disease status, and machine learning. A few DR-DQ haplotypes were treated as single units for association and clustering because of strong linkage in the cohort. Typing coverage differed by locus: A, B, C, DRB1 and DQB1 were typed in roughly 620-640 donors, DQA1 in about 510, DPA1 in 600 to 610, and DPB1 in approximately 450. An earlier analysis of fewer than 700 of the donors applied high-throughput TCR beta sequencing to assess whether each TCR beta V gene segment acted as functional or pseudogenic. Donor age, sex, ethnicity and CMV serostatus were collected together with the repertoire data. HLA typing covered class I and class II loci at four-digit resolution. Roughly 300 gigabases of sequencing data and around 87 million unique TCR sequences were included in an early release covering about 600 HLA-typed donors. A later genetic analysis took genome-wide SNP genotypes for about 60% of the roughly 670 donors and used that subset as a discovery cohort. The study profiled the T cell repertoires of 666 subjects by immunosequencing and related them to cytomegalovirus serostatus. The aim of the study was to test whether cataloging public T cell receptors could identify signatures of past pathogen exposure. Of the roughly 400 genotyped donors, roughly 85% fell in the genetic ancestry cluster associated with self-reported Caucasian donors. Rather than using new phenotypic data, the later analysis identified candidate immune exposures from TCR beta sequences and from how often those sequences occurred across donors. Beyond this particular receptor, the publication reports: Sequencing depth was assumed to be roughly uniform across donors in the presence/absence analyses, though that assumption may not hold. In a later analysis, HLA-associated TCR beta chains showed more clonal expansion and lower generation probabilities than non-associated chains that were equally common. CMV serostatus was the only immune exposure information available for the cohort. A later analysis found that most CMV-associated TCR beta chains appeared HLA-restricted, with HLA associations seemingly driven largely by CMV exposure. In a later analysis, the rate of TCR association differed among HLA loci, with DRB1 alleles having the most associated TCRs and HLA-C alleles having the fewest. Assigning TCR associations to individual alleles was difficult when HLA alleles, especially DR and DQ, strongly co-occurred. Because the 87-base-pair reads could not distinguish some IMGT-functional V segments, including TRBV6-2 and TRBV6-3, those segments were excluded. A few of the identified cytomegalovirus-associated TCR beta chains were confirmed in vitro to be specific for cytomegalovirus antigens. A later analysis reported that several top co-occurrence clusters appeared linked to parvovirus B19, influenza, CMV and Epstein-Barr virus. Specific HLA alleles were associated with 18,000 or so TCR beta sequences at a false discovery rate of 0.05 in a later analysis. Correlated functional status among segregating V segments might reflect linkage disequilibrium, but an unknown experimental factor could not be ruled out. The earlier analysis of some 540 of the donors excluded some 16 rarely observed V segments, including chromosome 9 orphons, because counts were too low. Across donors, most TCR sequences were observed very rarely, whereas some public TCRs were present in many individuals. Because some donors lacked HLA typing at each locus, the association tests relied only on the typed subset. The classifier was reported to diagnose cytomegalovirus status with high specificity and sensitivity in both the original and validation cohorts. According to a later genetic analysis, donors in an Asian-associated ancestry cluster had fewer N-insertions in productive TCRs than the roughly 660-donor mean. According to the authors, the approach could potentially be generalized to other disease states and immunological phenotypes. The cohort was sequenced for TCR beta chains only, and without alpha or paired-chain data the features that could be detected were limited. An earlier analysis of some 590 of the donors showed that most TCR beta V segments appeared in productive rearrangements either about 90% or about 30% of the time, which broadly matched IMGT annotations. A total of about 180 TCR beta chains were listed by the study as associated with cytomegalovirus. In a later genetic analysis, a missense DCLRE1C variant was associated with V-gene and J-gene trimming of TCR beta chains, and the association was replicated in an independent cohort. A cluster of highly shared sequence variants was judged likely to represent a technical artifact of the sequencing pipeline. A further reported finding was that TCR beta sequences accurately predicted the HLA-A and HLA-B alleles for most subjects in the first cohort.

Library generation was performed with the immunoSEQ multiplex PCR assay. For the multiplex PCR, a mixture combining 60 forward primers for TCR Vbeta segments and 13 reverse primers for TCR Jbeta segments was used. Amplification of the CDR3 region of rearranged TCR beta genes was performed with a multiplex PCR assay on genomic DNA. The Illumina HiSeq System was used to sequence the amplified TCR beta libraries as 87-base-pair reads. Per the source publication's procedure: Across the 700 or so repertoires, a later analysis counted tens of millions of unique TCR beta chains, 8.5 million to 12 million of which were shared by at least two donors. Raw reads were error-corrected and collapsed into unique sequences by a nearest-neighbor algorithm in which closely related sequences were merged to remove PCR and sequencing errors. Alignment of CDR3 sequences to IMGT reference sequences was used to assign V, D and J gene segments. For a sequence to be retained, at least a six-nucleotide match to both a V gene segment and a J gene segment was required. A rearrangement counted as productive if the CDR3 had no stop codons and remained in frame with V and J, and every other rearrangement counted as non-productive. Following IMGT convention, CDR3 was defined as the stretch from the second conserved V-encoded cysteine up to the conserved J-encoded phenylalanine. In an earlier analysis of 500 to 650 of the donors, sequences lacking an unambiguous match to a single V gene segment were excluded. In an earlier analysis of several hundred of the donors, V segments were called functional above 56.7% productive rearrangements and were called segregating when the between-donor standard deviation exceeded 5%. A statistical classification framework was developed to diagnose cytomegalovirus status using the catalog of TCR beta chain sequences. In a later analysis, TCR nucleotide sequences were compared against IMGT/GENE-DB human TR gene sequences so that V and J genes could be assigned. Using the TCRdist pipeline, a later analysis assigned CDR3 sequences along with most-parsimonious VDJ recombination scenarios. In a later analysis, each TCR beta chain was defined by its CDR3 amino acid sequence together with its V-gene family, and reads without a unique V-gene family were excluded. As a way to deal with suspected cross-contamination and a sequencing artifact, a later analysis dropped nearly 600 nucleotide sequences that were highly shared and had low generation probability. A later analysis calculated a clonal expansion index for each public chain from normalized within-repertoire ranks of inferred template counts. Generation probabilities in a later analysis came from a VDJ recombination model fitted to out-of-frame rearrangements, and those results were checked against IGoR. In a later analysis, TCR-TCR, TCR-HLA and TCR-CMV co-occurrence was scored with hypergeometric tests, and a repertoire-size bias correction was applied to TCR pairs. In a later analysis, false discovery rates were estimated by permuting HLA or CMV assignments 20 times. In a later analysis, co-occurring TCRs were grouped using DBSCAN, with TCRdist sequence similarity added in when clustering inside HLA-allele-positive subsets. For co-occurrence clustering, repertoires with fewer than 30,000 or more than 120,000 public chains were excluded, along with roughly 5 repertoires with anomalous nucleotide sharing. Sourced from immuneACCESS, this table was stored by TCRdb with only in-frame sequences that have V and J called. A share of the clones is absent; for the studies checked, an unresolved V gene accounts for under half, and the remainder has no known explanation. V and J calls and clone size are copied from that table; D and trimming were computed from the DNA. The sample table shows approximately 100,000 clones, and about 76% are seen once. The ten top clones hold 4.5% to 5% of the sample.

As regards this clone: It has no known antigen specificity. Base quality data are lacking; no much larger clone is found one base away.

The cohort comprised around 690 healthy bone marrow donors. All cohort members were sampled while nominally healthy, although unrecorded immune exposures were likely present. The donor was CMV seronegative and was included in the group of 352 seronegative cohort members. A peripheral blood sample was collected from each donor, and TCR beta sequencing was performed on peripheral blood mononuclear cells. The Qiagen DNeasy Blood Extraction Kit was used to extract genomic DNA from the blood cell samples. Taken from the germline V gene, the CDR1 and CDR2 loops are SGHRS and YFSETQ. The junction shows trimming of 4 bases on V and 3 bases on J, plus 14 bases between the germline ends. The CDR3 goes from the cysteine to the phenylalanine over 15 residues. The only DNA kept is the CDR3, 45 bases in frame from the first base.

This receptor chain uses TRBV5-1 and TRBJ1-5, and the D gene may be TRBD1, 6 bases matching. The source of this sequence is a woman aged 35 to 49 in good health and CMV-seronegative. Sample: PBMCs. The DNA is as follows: TGCGCCAGCAGCAGGACAGCTGGGCCCAATCAGCCCCAGCATTTT. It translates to CASSRTAGPNQPQHF.